This T cell receptor beta chain was captured by sequencing in a study of T-cell reconstitution after alpha-beta-depleted transplantation in children. The germline V gene encodes CDR1 SEHNR and CDR2 FQNEAQ (reference sequence). This CDR3 region has 13 residues. V was trimmed by 7 bases and J by 11 bases, leaving 18 bases between them. This clonotype appeared a few times. Library preparation (for TCRbeta) was performed with unique molecular identifiers. TCRdb processed the PCR reads anew with MiXCR; each CDR3 protein has one entry. The table shows about 340,000 distinct CDR3 sequences, with approximately 10% occurring only once.

The sequenced sample was PBMCs from the stem cell graft donor, obtained from the stem cell graft. The genes are TRBV7-9 and TRBJ2-1, with D possibly TRBD2 on 6 matching bases. The sequence derives from a human donor who donated a stem cell graft to a child with acute lymphoblastic leukemia. The CDR3 DNA reads as TGTGCCAGCACCGTGGAGGGGCCTCGGAAGCAGTTCTTC. It encodes CASTVEGPRKQFF.